This T cell receptor (beta chain) stems from a study of T cell repertoires in cytomegalovirus infection. Study-wide findings and caveats: Ex vivo responses were dominated by HLA-C-restricted CMV-specific TCR beta clonotypes.

MiXCR was run by TCRdb on the reads, yielding one entry per CDR3 protein. The sample includes about 250,000 distinct CDR3 sequences, about 18% of them seen just once. Germline V gene lookup returns CDR1 SGHTA and CDR2 FQGNSA. V was pared by 4 bases and J by 3 bases, with 16 bases between. The CDR3 totals 15 residues. This clonotype came up many times. Its matching antigen is unknown. The receptor comes from a human donor in good health (CMV status not recorded). Some clones in this sample may be carry-over from other donors' samples. Sequencing was done on a sample of CD8+ T cells from PBMCs. The chain links TRBV7-2 to TRBJ2-7, with D perhaps matching TRBD2 (6 bases). In DNA, the CDR3 is TGTGCCAGCAGCTCGACTGCAGCAGCGGGCTACGAGCAGTACTTC. Translation: CASSSTAAAGYEQYF.